A single TCR beta chain is shown here with its context. V shed 2 bases and J shed 6 bases, with 13 bases lying between them. From germline, CDR1 is SNHLY and CDR2 FYNNEI. The CDR3 sequence is 15 residues long. Libraries were prepared by immunoSEQ multiplex PCR; TCRdb keeps only in-frame clonotypes and omits some of them. The sample lists some 200,000 clones, approximately 65% occurring once. The data stem from a study of shared clonotypes between healthy human individuals. The chain links TRBV2 to TRBJ2-2, with a weak D call TRBD2 (6 bases). The sequence was obtained from a young man in good health. The source material was memory CD4+ T cells sorted from blood. Described subset: CD45RA-negative fraction. CDR3 bases: TGTGCCAGCAGTGAAACGGCTAGCGCTGCCGGGGAGCTGTTTTTT. Protein: CASSETASAAGELFF.